These T cell receptor beta chains were read from a single sample in a study of response to subunit inactivated influenza vaccine. TCRdb re-analysed the RT-PCR reads in MiXCR, keeping a single row per CDR3 protein. The sample includes around 790,000 distinct CDR3 sequences, 21% of them seen just once. The specimen comprised PBMCs from blood, sampled roughly 5 days after vaccination. These receptor sequences come from a man aged 45 to 65 who received an inactivated influenza vaccine. The CDR3 runs from the conserved cysteine through the conserved F or W. The D gene is left open where the match is weak. Rows give clone size only sometimes, using once, few, many, or a class for an expanded clone.

D | size | J | V | DNA | CDR3
NA | few | TRBJ1-4 | TRBV12-3/TRBV12-4 | TGTGCCAGCAGCCCGATCGGTCCTAGAATCGAAAAACTGTTTTTT | CASSPIGPRIEKLFF
NA | NA | TRBJ1-4 | TRBV5-1 | TGCGCCAGCAGCTTGGTACGGTATGAAAAACTGTTTTTT | CASSLVRYEKLFF
TRBD2 | many | TRBJ2-3 | TRBV29-1 | TGCAGCGCGATACTAGCGGAAAGCACAGATACGCAGTATTTT | CSAILAESTDTQYF
TRBD2 | NA | TRBJ2-1 | TRBV14 | TGTGCCAGCAGCCAAGGCGGGAGAACTTACAATGAGCAGTTCTTC | CASSQGGRTYNEQFF
NA | few | TRBJ2-7 | TRBV7-2 | TGTGCCAGCAGCTTATTCTACGGGGATTTGAACGAGCAGTACTTC | CASSLFYGDLNEQYF
NA | NA | TRBJ2-1 | TRBV11-2 | TGTGCCAGCAGCTTAGCATGGAATTCGGGCAATGAGCAGTTCTTC | CASSLAWNSGNEQFF
NA | few | TRBJ2-3 | TRBV7-8 | TGTGCCAGCAGCTTATCAGGGGCAAGGACGCAGTATTTT | CASSLSGARTQYF
TRBD1 | NA | TRBJ2-7 | TRBV29-1 | TGCAGCGTCGGAGGACAGGGGGAACCCTACGAGCAGTACTTC | CSVGGQGEPYEQYF
TRBD1 | few | TRBJ2-5 | TRBV15 | TGTGCCACCGCGGGACAGGGGGCGCGAGAGACCCAGTACTTC | CATAGQGARETQYF
NA | many | TRBJ2-1 | TRBV24-1 | TGTGCCACCAGTGATTCTTTCAGAGGCAATGAGCAGTTCTTC | CATSDSFRGNEQFF
NA | once | TRBJ2-1 | TRBV6-2/TRBV6-3 | TGTGCCAGCAGCCAGGCACTAGAGGTGCAGTTCTTC | CASSQALEVQFF
NA | NA | TRBJ1-4 | TRBV19 | TGTGCCAGTAGTATACATCGAGGTAATGAAAAACTGTTTTTT | CASSIHRGNEKLFF
NA | NA | TRBJ2-3 | TRBV10-3 | TGTGCCATCAGTGGCTCCGGGACACCCAACAGTTCTTTT | CAISGSGTPNSSF
NA | NA | TRBJ2-1 | TRBV20-1 | TGCAGTGGAAAAGGGTGGAGGGACAATGAGCAGTTCTTC | CSGKGWRDNEQFF
TRBD2 | NA | TRBJ2-1 | TRBV7-9 | TGTGCCAGCAGCTTAGGGGGGTTAGCGGGCAGAATCAATGAGCAGTTCTTC | CASSLGGLAGRINEQFF
NA | many | TRBJ2-7 | TRBV4-3 | TGCGCCAGCAGCCAAGATCGGGCCCGAGGTGCCCTCTACGAGCAGTACTTC | CASSQDRARGALYEQYF
TRBD2 | NA | TRBJ2-3 | TRBV6-1 | TGTGCCAGCAGTGAAGGGCTAGCGGAGATAGATACGCAGTATTTT | CASSEGLAEIDTQYF
NA | NA | TRBJ2-5 | TRBV6-2/TRBV6-3 | TGTGCCAGCAGGGCGGATGACCAAGAGACCCAGTACTTC | CASRADDQETQYF
TRBD2 | NA | TRBJ2-5 | TRBV12-3/TRBV12-4 | TGTGCCAGCAGCCCAATAGCGGGAGGAGAGACCCAGTACTTC | CASSPIAGGETQYF
NA | NA | TRBJ1-2 | TRBV27 | TGTGCCAGCAGTTCGGAACAGGGAAATGGCTACACCTTC | CASSSEQGNGYTF
NA | NA | TRBJ2-5 | TRBV6-1 | TGTGCCAGCACGGGGACTCCGAAGTCACAGACCCAGTACTTC | CASTGTPKSQTQYF
TRBD2 | few | TRBJ2-2 | TRBV20-1 | TGCAGTGCCACGGGACTAGCGGGAGGGGGCGGGGAGCTGTTTTTT | CSATGLAGGGGELFF
NA | few | TRBJ2-1 | TRBV4-2 | TGTGCCAGCAGCCAAGAGCGATCCAATGAGCAGTTCTTC | CASSQERSNEQFF
TRBD1 | NA | TRBJ2-2 | TRBV24-1 | TGTGCCACCAGTGATTTAGGCCAGGGGGCCGGGGAGCTGTTTTTT | CATSDLGQGAGELFF